These T cell receptor beta chains were read from a single sample in a study of radiotherapy plus CTLA-4 blockade in lung cancer. Clones were sequenced by immunoSEQ multiplex PCR, and TCRdb holds only the in-frame ones, with some missing. The sample contains tens of thousands of clones, roughly 80% of which appear only once. Source: peripheral blood, taken from a patient treated with radiotherapy plus ipilimumab. These receptors all come from a human donor with non-small cell lung cancer that progressed on radiotherapy plus ipilimumab. Both conserved end residues are part of each CDR3. The D gene is left open where the match is weak. Only some rows state a clone size, as once, few, many or a class for expanded clones.

V: TRBV6-6; D: .; J: TRBJ1-4; size: .; CDR3: CASSDPDNNEKLFF; DNA: TGTGCCAGCAGTGATCCGGACAATAATGAAAAACTGTTTTTT
V: TRBV28; D: TRBD1; J: TRBJ1-2; size: .; CDR3: CASSFSRQGEVYGYTF; DNA: TGTGCCAGCAGTTTTTCGCGACAGGGAGAAGTCTATGGCTACACCTTC
V: TRBV11-3; D: .; J: TRBJ2-7; size: .; CDR3: CASSLDYSYEQYF; DNA: TGTGCCAGCAGCTTAGACTACTCCTACGAGCAGTACTTC
V: TRBV6-6; D: TRBD1; J: TRBJ1-1; size: .; CDR3: CASRQGTEAFF; DNA: TGTGCCAGTCGACAGGGCACTGAAGCTTTCTTT
V: TRBV6-1; D: .; J: TRBJ2-2; size: .; CDR3: CASRTREVTGELFF; DNA: TGTGCCAGCAGAACCAGGGAGGTGACCGGGGAGCTGTTTTTT
V: TRBV15; D: .; J: TRBJ2-1; size: .; CDR3: CATSLSMAGVNEQFF; DNA: TGTGCCACCAGCCTGAGTATGGCAGGGGTCAATGAGCAGTTCTTC
V: TRBV5-8; D: TRBD1; J: TRBJ2-7; size: few; CDR3: CASKDRLSYYEQYF; DNA: TGTGCCAGCAAGGACAGGTTATCGTACTACGAGCAGTACTTC
V: TRBV5-1; D: .; J: TRBJ2-1; size: once; CDR3: CASNTDSYNEQFF; DNA: TGCGCCAGCAACACCGACAGCTACAATGAGCAGTTCTTC
V: TRBV6-1; D: .; J: TRBJ2-6; size: few; CDR3: CASSPTGTGANVLTF; DNA: TGTGCCAGCAGTCCTACAGGGACGGGGGCCAACGTCCTGACTTTC
V: TRBV7-9; D: TRBD2; J: TRBJ2-1; size: .; CDR3: CASSLLAGGYGEQFF; DNA: TGTGCCAGCAGCTTACTAGCGGGAGGGTACGGTGAGCAGTTCTTC
V: TRBV15; D: .; J: TRBJ1-4; size: .; CDR3: CATSRWAGINEKLFF; DNA: TGTGCCACCAGCAGATGGGCCGGTATAAATGAAAAACTGTTTTTT
V: TRBV12-5; D: TRBD1; J: TRBJ2-3; size: once; CDR3: CASGLLTGADTQYF; DNA: TGTGCTAGTGGTCTGCTGACAGGGGCGGATACGCAGTATTTT
V: TRBV19; D: .; J: TRBJ2-2; size: .; CDR3: CASSTARGFTGELFF; DNA: TGTGCCAGTAGTACGGCCAGGGGTTTCACCGGGGAGCTGTTTTTT
V: TRBV4-1; D: .; J: TRBJ2-2; size: .; CDR3: CASSQVIDLTGELFF; DNA: TGCGCCAGCAGCCAAGTAATAGACCTAACCGGGGAGCTGTTTTTT
V: TRBV25-1; D: .; J: TRBJ2-1; size: .; CDR3: CASSPAGTESANEQFF; DNA: TGTGCCAGCAGTCCAGCCGGGACGGAATCAGCCAATGAGCAGTTCTTC
V: TRBV2; D: TRBD2; J: TRBJ2-5; size: .; CDR3: CASNIAGFQETQYF; DNA: TGTGCCAGCAACATAGCGGGCTTCCAAGAGACCCAGTACTTC
V: TRBV7-9; D: .; J: TRBJ1-5; size: few; CDR3: CASSPLAGQPQHF; DNA: TGTGCCAGCAGCCCATTGGCGGGTCAGCCCCAGCATTTT
V: TRBV28; D: TRBD1; J: TRBJ2-2; size: once; CDR3: CASSNRDRGPYTGELFF; DNA: TGTGCCAGCAGCAACCGGGACAGGGGTCCGTACACCGGGGAGCTGTTTTTT
V: TRBV19; D: TRBD1; J: TRBJ2-5; size: .; CDR3: CASSPRVHRGQETQYF; DNA: TGTGCCAGTAGTCCTCGAGTGCACAGGGGCCAAGAGACCCAGTACTTC
V: TRBV6-1; D: TRBD2; J: TRBJ2-1; size: .; CDR3: CASILAGGFTEQFF; DNA: TGTGCCAGCATCTTAGCGGGAGGCTTCACTGAGCAGTTCTTC
V: TRBV10-3; D: .; J: TRBJ2-7; size: .; CDR3: CAISRNTGYEQYF; DNA: TGTGCCATCAGCCGCAATACAGGGTACGAGCAGTACTTC
V: TRBV27; D: TRBD2; J: TRBJ2-7; size: .; CDR3: CASTPAGALPEQYF; DNA: TGTGCCAGCACCCCAGCGGGAGCATTACCCGAGCAGTACTTC
V: TRBV5-1; D: TRBD1; J: TRBJ2-1; size: .; CDR3: CASSVGTGLSYNEQFF; DNA: TGCGCCAGCAGCGTCGGGACAGGCCTCTCCTACAATGAGCAGTTCTTC
V: TRBV11-2; D: .; J: TRBJ2-1; size: .; CDR3: CASSLGVQGNEQFF; DNA: TGTGCCAGCAGCTTAGGAGTCCAGGGTAATGAGCAGTTCTTC
V: TRBV5-1; D: .; J: TRBJ2-7; size: .; CDR3: CASSLSGAERSEQYF; DNA: TGCGCCAGCAGCTTGTCGGGAGCCGAGAGGAGCGAGCAGTACTTC
V: TRBV28; D: .; J: TRBJ2-7; size: .; CDR3: CASSLISGGSEQYF; DNA: TGTGCCAGCAGTTTAATCTCCGGAGGGTCCGAGCAGTACTTC
V: TRBV14; D: TRBD1; J: TRBJ1-1; size: .; CDR3: CASSRDRVAFF; DNA: TGTGCCAGCAGCCGGGACAGGGTGGCTTTCTTT
V: TRBV7-2; D: TRBD1; J: TRBJ1-5; size: .; CDR3: CASSLGQAINQPQHF; DNA: TGTGCCAGCAGCTTGGGACAGGCGATTAATCAGCCCCAGCATTTT
V: TRBV5-4; D: TRBD1; J: TRBJ2-6; size: .; CDR3: CASRRGQPSGANVLTF; DNA: TGTGCCAGCAGACGGGGACAGCCCTCTGGGGCCAACGTCCTGACTTTC
V: TRBV18; D: .; J: TRBJ2-3; size: .; CDR3: CASSPPLQVPDTQYF; DNA: TGTGCCAGCTCACCACCTCTTCAGGTCCCAGATACGCAGTATTTT
V: TRBV5-6; D: .; J: TRBJ2-3; size: .; CDR3: CASSQQGLGDTQYF; DNA: TGTGCCAGCAGTCAACAGGGTCTCGGAGATACGCAGTATTTT
V: TRBV28; D: .; J: TRBJ1-1; size: .; CDR3: CASSRGRRRLMNTEAFF; DNA: TGTGCCAGCAGCCGCGGACGCCGGAGGCTAATGAACACTGAAGCTTTCTTT
V: TRBV6-1; D: .; J: TRBJ1-2; size: .; CDR3: CASSEAIPRGSGGYTF; DNA: TGTGCCAGCAGTGAGGCGATCCCCAGGGGTTCAGGTGGCTACACCTTC
V: TRBV7-3; D: .; J: TRBJ2-3; size: .; CDR3: CASSLGFGDTQYF; DNA: TGTGCCAGCAGCTTAGGGTTTGGAGATACGCAGTATTTT
V: TRBV2; D: TRBD1; J: TRBJ1-1; size: .; CDR3: CASSAGTGASAEAFF; DNA: TGTGCCAGCAGTGCCGGGACAGGGGCGAGCGCTGAAGCTTTCTTT
V: TRBV10-2; D: TRBD2; J: TRBJ2-1; size: .; CDR3: CASNLLGLASEQFF; DNA: TGCGCCAGCAACCTCCTGGGACTAGCTAGTGAGCAGTTCTTC
V: TRBV28; D: .; J: TRBJ1-1; size: .; CDR3: CASSFYRTPTEAFF; DNA: TGTGCCAGCAGTTTCTACAGGACACCCACTGAAGCTTTCTTT
V: TRBV5-1; D: .; J: TRBJ1-1; size: .; CDR3: CASSSNTEAFF; DNA: TGCGCCAGCAGCTCGAACACTGAAGCTTTCTTT
V: TRBV5-6; D: TRBD1; J: TRBJ2-5; size: few; CDR3: CASSLVRGAVGTGEETQYF; DNA: TGTGCCAGCAGCTTGGTACGCGGGGCCGTGGGGACAGGGGAAGAGACCCAGTACTTC
V: TRBV11-1; D: TRBD2; J: TRBJ2-1; size: .; CDR3: CASSSLAGVYNEQFF; DNA: TGTGCCAGCAGCTCACTAGCGGGAGTCTACAATGAGCAGTTCTTC
V: TRBV4-1; D: .; J: TRBJ2-6; size: .; CDR3: CASSQVDLGFAGANVLTF; DNA: TGCGCCAGCAGCCAAGTTGATTTGGGGTTTGCTGGGGCCAACGTCCTGACTTTC
V: TRBV28; D: TRBD1; J: TRBJ1-1; size: .; CDR3: CASSLGQGNTEAFF; DNA: TGTGCCAGCAGTTTGGGACAGGGTAACACTGAAGCTTTCTTT